The rows below give T cell receptor beta chains drawn from one sample of a study of cytomegalovirus exposure and HLA in healthy donors. The data were produced by immunoSEQ multiplex PCR, yet TCRdb's version contains in-frame clones alone and is incomplete. The sample includes roughly 140,000 clones, approximately 68% seen only once; the top ten take approximately 4.2%. Sequencing was carried out using PBMCs. The receptor set was obtained from a man in his sixties in good health and CMV-seronegative. Both conserved end residues are part of each CDR3.

v_call: TRBV7-9; cdr3_aa: CASSLESSGNTIYF
v_call: TRBV18; cdr3_aa: CASSSGQNSNQPQHF
v_call: TRBV19; cdr3_aa: CASRLLGGLEGTEAFF
v_call: TRBV30; cdr3_aa: CAWSGADLTEAFF
v_call: TRBV4-3; cdr3_aa: CASSSPAGELFF
v_call: TRBV5-1; cdr3_aa: CASSLEWDTSLETF
v_call: TRBV30; cdr3_aa: CAWSVAGYEQYF
v_call: TRBV19; cdr3_aa: CASSNRQGLPPQHF
v_call: TRBV5-1; cdr3_aa: CASSLAGSRGNQETQYF
v_call: TRBV18; cdr3_aa: CASSPRDRGYNEQFF
v_call: TRBV30; cdr3_aa: CASARDSNQPQHF
v_call: TRBV6-6; cdr3_aa: CASSYTANTEAFF
v_call: TRBV30; cdr3_aa: CASIAGGLDTQYF
v_call: TRBV9; cdr3_aa: CASSVGTSGASSYNEQFF
v_call: TRBV7-3; cdr3_aa: CASSLSTERGYEQYF
v_call: TRBV6-6; cdr3_aa: CASSSPQGQGNEKLFF
v_call: TRBV6-1; cdr3_aa: CASTGQRDF